The 7 T cell receptor beta chains below come from one sample, sequenced in a study of T cell responses to AZD1222 COVID-19 vaccine. Libraries were prepared by immunoSEQ multiplex PCR; TCRdb keeps only in-frame clonotypes and omits some of them. The repertoire includes approximately 130,000 clones, roughly 90% of them detected once, and 4.2% sits in the top ten. The specimen comprised peripheral blood, sampled 28 days after the second dose of the MenACWY control vaccine. These receptors were taken from an adult who received the MenACWY meningococcal vaccine as a control.

This clone is a singleton in its sample. For the CDR3, the DNA is TGTGCCAGCAGCCTCTCGAGACAGAACTATGGCTACACCTTC. Translating gives CASSLSRQNYGYTF. The rearrangement joins TRBV28 to TRBJ1-2; possible D gene TRBD1, 5 bases. This CDR3 region has 14 residues. Trimming took off 6 bases at V and 2 bases at J, with 13 bases between the two ends. CDR1 and CDR2 (germline): MDHEN, SYDVKM.

This rearrangement joins TRBV27 to TRBJ2-4, with 7 nucleotides matching TRBD1. The CDR3 contains 12 residues. CDR1 MNHEY and CDR2 SMNVEV come from the germline V gene (reference sequence). J lost 4 bases, V lost 6 bases, and 0 bases had no gene match. CDR3 sequence: CASRGQKNIQYF. CDR3 nucleotides: TGTGCCAGCAGGGGACAGAAAAACATTCAGTACTTC.

V and J are TRBV30 and TRBJ1-1; perhaps TRBD1 as D (6 bases). Germline CDR1 GTSNPN, CDR2 SVGIG (reference sequence). Trimming cost V 8 bases and J 0 bases, with 16 bases left between them. CDR3 size: 14 residues. The CDR3 DNA sequence: TGTGCCCGAACAGGGAACCTCATGAACACTGAAGCTTTCTTT. Translation gives CARTGNLMNTEAFF.

V usage is TRBV10-3 and J usage is TRBJ2-2, with 9 bases aligning to TRBD1. This CDR3 has 14 residues. Per the germline V gene, CDR1 is ENHRY and CDR2 is SYGVKD. Here the CDR3 DNA reads TGTGCGATCTGGACAGGGGTGAGCACCGGGGAGCTGTTTTTT. It encodes CAIWTGVSTGELFF.

The chain is built from TRBV28 and TRBJ1-6; no definite D call. CDR1 MDHEN and CDR2 SYDVKM come from the germline V gene. Trimming pared 6 bases from V and 10 bases from J, leaving 13 bases between. This CDR3 is built from 13 residues. Written as DNA, the CDR3 is TGTGCCAGCAGCCGCCCAGGTCGATCACCCCTCCACTTT. Amino acid sequence: CASSRPGRSPLHF. Drawing the rest from reference TRBV28 and TRBJ1-6, the complete variable domain is DVKVTQSSRYLVKRTGEKVFLECVQDMDHENMFWYRQDPGLGLRLIYFSYDVKMKEKGDIPEGYSVSREKKERFSLILESASTNQTSMYLCASSRPGRSPLHFGNGTRLTVT.

This clone appeared many times. The rearrangement links TRBV29-1 to TRBJ2-1, with D possibly matching TRBD1 (6 bases). This CDR3 spans 13 amino acids. CDR1 is SQVTM, CDR2 ANQGSEA, per germline. V lost 2 bases and J lost 3, with 8 bases in between. CDR3: CSVERDNYNEQFF. The CDR3 DNA reads as TGCAGCGTTGAAAGGGACAACTACAATGAGCAGTTCTTC.

V and J are TRBV5-1 and TRBJ2-3; D remains ambiguous. Germline-derived CDR1 and CDR2 are SGHRS and YFSETQ. Deletions cut 6 bases from V and 6 bases from J, with 17 bases between. The CDR3 consists of 14 residues. CDR3 amino acids: CASNPLSVGDTQYF. In nucleotides, the CDR3 is TGCGCCAGCAACCCTTTATCGGTGGGGGATACGCAGTATTTT.